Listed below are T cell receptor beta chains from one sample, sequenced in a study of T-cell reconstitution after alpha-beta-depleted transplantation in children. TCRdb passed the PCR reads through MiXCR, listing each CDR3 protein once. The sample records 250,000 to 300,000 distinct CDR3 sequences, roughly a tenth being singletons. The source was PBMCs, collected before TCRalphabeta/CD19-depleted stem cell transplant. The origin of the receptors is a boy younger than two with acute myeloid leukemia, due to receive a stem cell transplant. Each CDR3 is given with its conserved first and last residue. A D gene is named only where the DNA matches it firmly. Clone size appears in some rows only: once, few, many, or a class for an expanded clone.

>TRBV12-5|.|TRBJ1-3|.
CASGPSLSGNTIYF
TGTGCTAGTGGCCCGTCCCTTTCTGGAAACACCATATATTTT
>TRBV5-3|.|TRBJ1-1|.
CAMSLAGRNTEAFF
TGTGCCATGAGCTTGGCAGGAAGGAACACTGAAGCTTTCTTT
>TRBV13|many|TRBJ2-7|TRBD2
CASSFGTSDSYEQYF
TGTGCCAGCAGCTTCGGGACTAGCGATTCCTACGAGCAGTACTTC
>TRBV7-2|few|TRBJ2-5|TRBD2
CASSLVGGGLETQYF
TGTGCCAGCAGCTTAGTCGGGGGGGGGCTGGAGACCCAGTACTTC
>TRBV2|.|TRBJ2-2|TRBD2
CTSCPWVAGGPLRAGELFF
TGTACCAGCTGCCCTTGGGTAGCGGGAGGGCCGTTAAGGGCCGGGGAGCTGTTTTTT
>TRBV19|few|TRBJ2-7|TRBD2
CASGTSGPYEQYF
TGTGCCAGCGGGACTAGCGGGCCCTACGAGCAGTACTTC
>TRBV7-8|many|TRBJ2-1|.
CASSRGGRPSSYNEQFF
TGTGCCAGCAGCAGGGGGGGCAGACCGAGCTCCTACAATGAGCAGTTCTTC
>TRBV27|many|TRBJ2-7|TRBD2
CASSLSASGGVSSPYEQYF
TGTGCCAGCAGTTTATCTGCTAGCGGGGGAGTCTCGAGTCCCTACGAGCAGTACTTC
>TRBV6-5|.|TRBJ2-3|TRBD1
CASSRQGRRTDTQYF
TGTGCCAGCAGTCGACAGGGAAGGCGCACAGATACGCAGTATTTT
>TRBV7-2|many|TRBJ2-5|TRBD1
CASSRKTGDGETQYF
TGTGCCAGCAGCAGAAAGACAGGGGACGGGGAGACCCAGTACTTC
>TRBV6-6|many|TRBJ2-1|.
CASSQGGTQEQFF
TGTGCCAGCAGCCAAGGTGGGACTCAAGAGCAGTTCTTC
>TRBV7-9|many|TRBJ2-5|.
CASSLAPRLLQETQYF
TGTGCCAGCAGCTTAGCACCCAGACTGCTTCAAGAGACCCAGTACTTC
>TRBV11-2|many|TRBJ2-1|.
CASSLARESYNEQFF
TGTGCCAGCAGCCTAGCTCGGGAGTCGTACAATGAGCAGTTCTTC
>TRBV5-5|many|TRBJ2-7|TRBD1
CASSLTGGYEQYF
TGTGCCAGCAGCTTGACAGGGGGCTACGAGCAGTACTTC
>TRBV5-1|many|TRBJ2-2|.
CASSLTASAGELFF
TGCGCCAGCAGCTTGACGGCTAGCGCCGGGGAGCTGTTTTTT
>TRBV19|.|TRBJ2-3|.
CASSMRGPAGDTQYF
TGTGCCAGTAGTATGCGCGGGCCGGCGGGAGATACGCAGTATTTT
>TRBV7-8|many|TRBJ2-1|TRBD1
CASSRGQVLNNEQFF
TGTGCCAGCAGCCGTGGACAGGTGTTGAACAATGAGCAGTTCTTC
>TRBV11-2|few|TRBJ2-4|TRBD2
CASSFNPGLAGGPLSIQYF
TGTGCCAGCAGCTTCAACCCGGGACTAGCGGGAGGGCCTTTGAGCATTCAGTACTTC
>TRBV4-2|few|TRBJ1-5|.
CASSQVRVGNQPQHF
TGTGCCAGCAGCCAAGTACGGGTCGGCAATCAGCCCCAGCATTTT
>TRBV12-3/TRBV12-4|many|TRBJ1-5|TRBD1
CASSPRGTGVQPQHF
TGTGCCAGCAGTCCCCGCGGGACAGGGGTCCAGCCCCAGCATTTT
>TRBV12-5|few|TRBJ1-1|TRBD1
CASGLVKGATEAFF
TGTGCTAGTGGTTTGGTAAAGGGGGCCACTGAAGCTTTCTTT
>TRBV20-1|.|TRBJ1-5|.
CSAPDSFYSNQPQHF
TGCAGTGCCCCAGACAGTTTTTATAGCAATCAGCCCCAGCATTTT
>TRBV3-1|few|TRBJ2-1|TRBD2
CASSQEAGGVYNEQFF
TGTGCCAGCAGCCAGGAAGCGGGGGGGGTTTACAATGAGCAGTTCTTC
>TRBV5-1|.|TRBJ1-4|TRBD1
CASWTGDATNEKLFF
TGCGCCAGTTGGACAGGAGACGCAACTAATGAAAAACTGTTTTTT
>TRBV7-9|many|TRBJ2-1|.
CASSLEVTNYNEQFF
TGTGCCAGCAGCTTAGAGGTAACAAACTACAATGAGCAGTTCTTC
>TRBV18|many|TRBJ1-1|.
CASSPPLLNTEAFF
TGTGCCAGCTCACCCCCCCTGCTGAACACTGAAGCTTTCTTT
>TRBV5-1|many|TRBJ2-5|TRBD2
CASSLGPSGRAQTQYF
TGCGCCAGCAGCTTAGGACCTAGCGGGAGGGCGCAGACCCAGTACTTC
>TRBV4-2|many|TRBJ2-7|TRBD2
CASSQSALTSGNSYEQYF
TGTGCCAGCAGCCAGTCCGCCCTGACTAGCGGTAACTCCTACGAGCAGTACTTC
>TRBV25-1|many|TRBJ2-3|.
CASSEDSFTDTQYF
TGTGCCAGCAGTGAAGACAGTTTCACAGATACGCAGTATTTT
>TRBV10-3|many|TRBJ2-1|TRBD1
CAISAGTGTYNEQFF
TGTGCCATCAGCGCCGGGACAGGAACCTACAATGAGCAGTTCTTC
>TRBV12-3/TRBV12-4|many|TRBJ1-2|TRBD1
CASSAHRGANYGYTF
TGTGCCAGCAGTGCCCACAGGGGCGCTAACTATGGCTACACCTTC
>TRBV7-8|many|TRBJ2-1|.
CASSLAPEEQFF
TGTGCCAGCAGCTTAGCCCCTGAGGAGCAGTTCTTC
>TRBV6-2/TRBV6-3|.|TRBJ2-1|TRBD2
CASSTLPTSGNNEQFF
TGTGCCAGCAGTACTCTCCCGACTAGCGGGAATAATGAGCAGTTCTTC
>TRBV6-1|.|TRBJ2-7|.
CASSEALQTGGTYEQYF
TGTGCCAGCAGTGAAGCGCTTCAGACAGGAGGCACCTACGAGCAGTACTTC
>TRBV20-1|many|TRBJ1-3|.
CSARDRGSSGNTIYF
TGCAGTGCTAGAGATAGGGGGAGCTCTGGAAACACCATATATTTT
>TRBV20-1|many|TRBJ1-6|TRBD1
CSARGTGNSPLHF
TGCAGTGCTAGAGGGACAGGGAATTCACCCCTCCACTTT
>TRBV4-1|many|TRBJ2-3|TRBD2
CASSQEGWGTSGPTDTQYF
TGCGCCAGCAGCCAAGAGGGTTGGGGGACTAGCGGGCCGACAGATACGCAGTATTTT
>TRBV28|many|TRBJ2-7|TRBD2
CASSARGVVVYEQYF
TGTGCCAGCAGTGCCCGGGGGGTCGTTGTCTACGAGCAGTACTTC
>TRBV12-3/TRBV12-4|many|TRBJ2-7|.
CASSLRGYNAEQYF
TGTGCCAGCAGTTTAAGGGGGTACAACGCCGAGCAGTACTTC
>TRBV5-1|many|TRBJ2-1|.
CASSLAGTTGEQFF
TGCGCCAGCAGCTTGGCTGGGACCACCGGTGAGCAGTTCTTC
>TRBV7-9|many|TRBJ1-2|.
CASRRQVYGYTF
TGTGCCAGCAGGAGACAGGTCTATGGCTACACCTTC
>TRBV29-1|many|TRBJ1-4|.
CSVEDTYNEKLFF
TGCAGCGTTGAGGACACCTATAATGAAAAACTGTTTTTT
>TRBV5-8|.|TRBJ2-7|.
CASSFQWGPTYEQYF
TGTGCCAGCAGCTTCCAGTGGGGACCTACCTACGAGCAGTACTTC
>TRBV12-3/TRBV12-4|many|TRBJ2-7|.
CASSLWGSSYEQYF
TGTGCCAGCAGTTTATGGGGGAGCTCCTACGAGCAGTACTTC
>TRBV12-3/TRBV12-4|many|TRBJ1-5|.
CASSLQGGGANQPQHF
TGTGCCAGCAGTCTCCAGGGAGGGGGGGCGAATCAGCCCCAGCATTTT